Shown below are 11 T cell receptor beta chains from a single sample sequenced in a study of early stage breast cancer tumors. The assay was immunoSEQ multiplex PCR, and TCRdb's table has in-frame clones only and misses some. The table shows just over 50,000 clones, with approximately 78% occurring only once. The material sequenced was blood. The receptors originated from a person aged 40-50 years with breast cancer.

J is TRBJ2-7 and V is TRBV2; 12 bases map to TRBD2. The CDR3 spans 15 residues. CDR1 is SNHLY, CDR2 FYNNEI, per germline. After removal of 4 bases from V and 7 bases from J, the junction contained 8 bases not matched to a gene. Written as DNA, the CDR3 is TGTGCCAGCAGTGCTTCTAGCGGGAGGGCCAGTGAGCAGTACTTC. Translated: CASSASSGRASEQYF.

This chain links TRBV9 with TRBJ2-2, with D tentatively TRBD1 or TRBD2 (5 bases each). With 0 bases removed from V and 6 bases from J, the gap between germline ends came to 12 bases. Germline CDR1 SGDLS, CDR2 YYNGEE. This CDR3 comprises 15 residues. DNA for the CDR3: TGTGCCAGCAGCGTAGGAGGGAGAGGGGCCGGGGAGCTGTTTTTT. Translation: CASSVGGRGAGELFF.

The chain combines TRBV5-1 with TRBJ2-1, with 14 bases aligning to TRBD2. Unmatched junction bases numbered 4, after V lost 5 bases and J lost 3 bases. This CDR3 comprises 16 residues. Germline lookup yields CDR1 SGHRS and CDR2 YFSETQ. CDR3 protein: CASSPGLAGVYNEQFF. In DNA, the CDR3 is TGCGCCAGCAGTCCGGGACTAGCGGGAGTCTACAATGAGCAGTTCTTC.

The chain has TRBV19 and TRBJ1-5; TRBD1 might be the D (5 bases). The CDR3 runs 15 residues. V was clipped by 3 bases and J by 0 bases, with 9 bases between them. Germline CDR1 reads LNHDA; CDR2 reads SQIVND (reference sequence). Here the CDR3 reads CASSIEGYSNQPQHF. In DNA, the CDR3 is TGTGCCAGTAGTATCGAGGGGTATAGCAATCAGCCCCAGCATTTT.

The chain carries TRBV6-1 and TRBJ1-3; D unresolved. The germline gives CDR1 MNHNS, CDR2 SASEGT. The CDR3 totals 14 residues. With 0 bases removed from V and 4 bases from J, the gap between germline ends came to 7 bases. CDR3 in amino acids: CASSEALGGNTIYF. Here the CDR3 DNA reads TGTGCCAGCAGTGAAGCGCTGGGCGGAAACACCATATATTTT.

The chain is built from TRBV7-2 and TRBJ2-3; D might be TRBD1 (5 bases). Trimming removed 3 bases at V and 3 bases at J, with 10 bases between. Germline V gene data show CDR1 as SGHTA and CDR2 as FQGNSA. CDR3 length: 14 residues. CDR3 sequence (DNA): TGTGCCAGCAGCTTTGCAGGGATAACAGATACGCAGTATTTT. Translated: CASSFAGITDTQYF.

This clone was picked up one time. V is TRBV29-1 and J is TRBJ2-3, with a weak D call TRBD2 (6 bases). Germline CDR1 and CDR2: SQVTM and ANQGSEA. Between the trimmed V and J ends, which lost 4 bases and 4 bases, there was a span of 15 bases. There are 14 residues in the CDR3. The DNA of the CDR3 is TGCAGCGTTGCAATCGGGAGTAGCTCAGATACGCAGTATTTT. This encodes CSVAIGSSSDTQYF.

This rearrangement joins TRBV19 to TRBJ2-3; 7 bases align to TRBD2. The CDR3 runs 14 residues. CDR1 is LNHDA, CDR2 SQIVND, per germline (reference sequence). J lost 2 bases, V lost 11 bases, and 10 bases had no gene match. CDR3 loop: CAATSGTTTDTQYF. The CDR3 DNA sequence: TGTGCCGCGACTTCCGGGACTACCACAGATACGCAGTATTTT.

This chain connects TRBV19 to TRBJ2-1; unclear D gene. The CDR3 runs to 12 residues. V was cut by 6 bases and J by 6 bases, with 9 bases left in between. The germline V gene has CDR1 LNHDA and CDR2 SQIVND (reference sequence). The CDR3 loop reads CASSTYSNEQFF. In DNA, the CDR3 is TGTGCCAGTAGCACCTACAGCAATGAGCAGTTCTTC.

This chain uses TRBV19 with TRBJ2-4; D possibly corresponds to TRBD1 (5 bases). The germline V and J ends were trimmed by 3 bases and 9 bases, with 12 bases remaining between them. The CDR3 is 13 residues long. The germline V gene encodes CDR1 LNHDA and CDR2 SQIVND (reference sequence). CDR3 bases: TGTGCCAGTAGTATCACAGGTACGGGCATTCAGTACTTC. Translation: CASSITGTGIQYF.

The chain joins TRBV15 to TRBJ2-1; 7 bases are a match to TRBD2. V shed 8 bases and J 2 bases; nucleotides not matched to a gene: 6. This CDR3 has 14 amino acids. Germline V gene lookup returns CDR1 LNHNV and CDR2 YYDKDF (reference sequence). CDR3 residues: CATSGRGAYNEQFF. CDR3 sequence (DNA): TGTGCCACCTCGGGTCGGGGGGCCTACAATGAGCAGTTCTTC.